This T cell receptor (beta chain) was recovered during a study of blood T cells in healthy people across ages. The CDR3 sequence is 14 residues long. V lost 1 base and J 10 bases, leaving 13 bases between the germline ends. Looked up from germline, CDR1 is SGHTA and CDR2 is FQGNSA. Primers used in a second PCR of roughly 7 to 11 cycles were a sample-barcoded 5' primer and a J-beta primer mix. Via MiXCR, TCRdb re-called the 5' RACE reads, giving one row per CDR3 protein. The sample carries around 990,000 distinct CDR3 sequences, roughly 24% recorded once. The sample was also linked to a second study, of T cells of mothers and their children.

The chain couples TRBV7-2 to TRBJ2-2; D call uncertain. The origin of this receptor is a girl aged 2 to 9 in good health. The material sequenced was blood. The CDR3 DNA follows: TGTGCCAGCAGCTTAGAAGTGGGCTTTCTGGAGCTGTTTTTT. It yields the protein CASSLEVGFLELFF.